These 5 T cell receptor beta chains were all obtained from the same sample, sequenced in a study of blood T cell repertoires in COVID-19. Some clones are missing from TCRdb's copy, which holds only in-frame ones; the method was immunoSEQ multiplex PCR. In the table there are almost 200,000 clones, 70% to 90% of which are singletons. The sequenced sample was peripheral blood. The receptors shown here come from a man aged 55 to 70 with COVID-19, enrolled during active disease.

The chain couples TRBV12-3 or TRBV12-4 to TRBJ1-1, with D hard to call. The CDR3 is made up of 13 amino acids. Trimming pared 2 bases from V and 1 base from J, leaving 5 bases between. CDR3 loop: CASSLTENTEAFF. The CDR3 bases are TGTGCCAGCAGTTTAACAGAGAACACTGAAGCTTTCTTT.

About this clone itself: At one boundary the junction diverges from the germline segment, which might be a read error. Within the sample, other DNA sequences also encode this same CDR3. The rearrangement joins TRBV7-6 to TRBJ1-1; no clear D. This CDR3 region has 13 residues. Looked up from germline, CDR1 is SGHVS and CDR2 is FNYEAQ. DNA for the CDR3: TGTGCCAGCAGCTTAGAACAGAACACCGAAGCTTTCTTT. It yields the protein CASSLEQNTEAFF. The whole variable domain, filled in from reference TRBV7-6 and TRBJ1-1, reads GAGVSQSPRYKVTKRGQDVALRCDPISGHVSLYWYRQALGQGPEFLTYFNYEAQQDKSGLPNDRFSAERPEGSISTLTIQRTEQRDSAMYRCASSLEQNTEAFFGQGTRLTVV.

This sequence joins TRBV7-8 and TRBJ1-2; D gene ambiguous. Germline V gene lookup returns CDR1 SGHVS and CDR2 FQNEAQ. Trimming pared 4 bases from V and 5 bases from J, leaving 14 bases between. The CDR3 runs to 14 residues. CDR3 loop: CASSSTSARYGYTF. In nucleotides, the CDR3 is TGTGCCAGCAGCTCTACCAGCGCGCGGTATGGCTACACCTTC. The complete variable domain, with remaining parts taken from reference TRBV7-8 and TRBJ1-2, reads GAGVSQSPRYKVAKRGQDVALRCDPISGHVSLFWYQQALGQGPEFLTYFQNEAQLDKSGLPSDRFFAERPEGSVSTLKIQRTQQEDSAVYLCASSSTSARYGYTFGSGTRLTVV.

The chain couples TRBV7-2 to TRBJ1-1; D is unresolved. CDR3 length: 14 residues. Germline V gene lookup returns CDR1 SGHTA and CDR2 FQGNSA. Trimming left V 4 bases short and J 4 bases short, with 13 bases between. DNA for the CDR3: TGTGCCAGCAGCTCTCGACCGGGTGTCACTGAAGCTTTCTTT. Translated, it gives CASSSRPGVTEAFF.

In its sample, this clone was seen a few times. The CDR3 DNA follows: TGTGCCAGCAGCGCGCGGGGGAGCCCACAAGAGACCCAGTACTTC. Residues: CASSARGSPQETQYF. The chain couples TRBV9 to TRBJ2-5; TRBD2 matches 7 bases. The CDR3 sequence is 15 residues long. Germline-derived CDR1 and CDR2 are SGDLS and YYNGEE. Trimming cost V 3 bases and J 2 bases; bases outside gene matches: 7.